These T cell receptor beta chains were read from a single sample in a study of cytomegalovirus exposure and HLA in healthy donors. Measured with immunoSEQ multiplex PCR; TCRdb has only the in-frame clones, and not every one. Here the sample spans under 150,000 clones, around 77% being singletons. What was sequenced was PBMCs. All receptors come from a young woman in good health and CMV-seropositive. CDR3s include the opening cysteine and the closing phenylalanine or tryptophan. The D gene is left open where the match is weak. Only part of the rows carry a size: once, few, many, or a class if the clone is expanded.

j_call d_call v_call clone_size cdr3_aa cdr3_nt
TRBJ1-2 TRBD1 TRBV15 NA CATSRDRGRSPGYTF TGTGCCACCAGCAGAGATAGGGGGCGGAGTCCTGGCTACACCTTC
TRBJ2-1 TRBD2 TRBV2 NA CASRGLAGGLDNEQFF TGTGCCAGCAGGGGACTAGCGGGAGGGTTGGACAATGAGCAGTTCTTC
TRBJ2-2 TRBD1 TRBV10-3 NA CAIRPGQGDTGELFF TGTGCCATCAGACCGGGACAGGGGGACACCGGGGAGCTGTTTTTT
TRBJ1-1 NA TRBV2 NA CASSEGDMNTEAFF TGTGCCAGCAGTGAGGGGGACATGAACACTGAAGCTTTCTTT
TRBJ1-4 TRBD1 TRBV5-4 NA CASSIGQGGNKKLFF TGTGCCAGCAGCATAGGACAGGGAGGTAATAAAAAACTGTTTTTT
TRBJ2-5 NA TRBV27 NA CASSLSTAQETQYF TGTGCCAGCAGTTTATCGACAGCCCAAGAGACCCAGTACTTC
TRBJ1-6 NA TRBV4-1 NA CASSQESGYNSPLHF TGCGCCAGCAGCCAAGAATCAGGGTATAATTCACCCCTCCACTTT
TRBJ2-2 TRBD1 TRBV29-1 NA CSVGQDRTNTGELFF TGCAGCGTTGGCCAGGACAGGACGAACACCGGGGAGCTGTTTTTT
TRBJ2-2 TRBD2 TRBV19 NA CASSIGLAGGHGELFF TGTGCCAGTAGTATTGGGCTAGCGGGAGGACACGGGGAGCTGTTTTTT
TRBJ2-1 TRBD1 TRBV11-2 NA CASSIRTGSNEQFF TGTGCCAGCAGCATAAGGACAGGGAGCAATGAGCAGTTCTTC
TRBJ2-5 NA TRBV30 NA CAWSGPGETQYF TGTGCCTGGAGTGGCCCCGGGGAGACCCAGTACTTC
TRBJ2-3 TRBD2 TRBV4-1 few CASSQERGLVTDTQYF TGCGCCAGCAGCCAAGAAAGGGGACTAGTCACAGATACGCAGTATTTT
TRBJ2-7 NA TRBV7-9 NA CASRTDFTTYEQYF TGTGCCAGCAGGACGGATTTTACTACCTACGAGCAGTACTTC
TRBJ2-2 TRBD2 TRBV7-6 once CASSLVGGVNAGELFF TGTGCCAGCAGCTTGGTGGGGGGGGTTAACGCCGGGGAGCTGTTTTTT
TRBJ2-2 TRBD1 TRBV18 NA CASVTGTGITGELFF TGTGCCAGCGTAACCGGGACAGGGATTACCGGGGAGCTGTTTTTT
TRBJ1-6 NA TRBV7-2 NA CASSTGQPSPLHF TGTGCCAGCAGCACCGGACAGCCTTCACCCCTCCACTTT
TRBJ1-5 TRBD1 TRBV2 NA CASSEGRAQGGNQPQHF TGTGCCAGCAGTGAGGGCAGGGCCCAGGGGGGCAATCAGCCCCAGCATTTT
TRBJ2-5 NA TRBV10-1 NA CASSADSEETQYF TGCGCCAGCAGTGCAGACAGTGAGGAGACCCAGTACTTC
TRBJ2-3 TRBD2 TRBV5-1 NA CASSPGGGADTQYF TGCGCCAGCAGCCCGGGGGGGGGTGCAGATACGCAGTATTTT
TRBJ1-2 NA TRBV19 NA CASTITGIYGYTF TGTGCCAGTACGATAACAGGGATCTATGGCTACACCTTC
TRBJ1-2 TRBD1 TRBV6-5 NA CASRRDRQGYGYTF TGTGCCAGCAGACGCGACAGACAGGGGTATGGCTACACCTTC
TRBJ2-7 NA TRBV2 NA CAFKQKAAYEQYF TGTGCTTTCAAGCAGAAGGCGGCATACGAGCAGTACTTC
TRBJ2-1 TRBD2 TRBV9 NA CASSVGLAGGNEQFF TGTGCCAGCAGCGTCGGACTAGCGGGAGGAAATGAGCAGTTCTTC
TRBJ1-6 NA TRBV5-1 NA CASSLDLTENNSPLHF TGCGCCAGCAGCTTGGACCTGACGGAGAATAATTCACCCCTCCACTTT
TRBJ1-3 NA TRBV19 NA CASSIGFSGNTIYF TGTGCCAGTAGTATCGGGTTCTCTGGAAACACCATATATTTT
TRBJ2-1 TRBD2 TRBV7-9 NA CASSSLAGGPYNEQFF TGTGCCAGCAGCTCCCTAGCGGGAGGGCCCTACAATGAGCAGTTCTTC
TRBJ1-2 NA TRBV14 NA CASSQEQGWVYGYTF TGTGCCAGCAGCCAAGAGCAGGGTTGGGTCTATGGCTACACCTTC
TRBJ1-3 TRBD1 TRBV25-1 NA CASRAGGGGNTIYF TGTGCCAGCAGAGCAGGGGGAGGTGGAAACACCATATATTTT
TRBJ2-1 TRBD2 TRBV5-8 NA CASSLVIAGLYRNEQFF TGTGCCAGCAGCTTGGTAATAGCGGGCCTGTACCGCAATGAGCAGTTCTTC
TRBJ2-7 TRBD1 TRBV4-1 NA CASSQGDRQGAYEQYF TGCGCCAGCAGCCAAGGGGATAGACAGGGGGCCTACGAGCAGTACTTC
TRBJ2-1 TRBD1 TRBV9 NA CASRDDEGANHNEQFF TGTGCCAGCAGAGATGACGAGGGGGCTAACCACAATGAGCAGTTCTTC
TRBJ2-2 TRBD2 TRBV11-2 NA CASSRGLANTGELFF TGTGCCAGCAGCAGAGGACTAGCCAACACCGGGGAGCTGTTTTTT
TRBJ2-7 NA TRBV11-3 NA CASSLAGEQYF TGTGCCAGCAGCTTAGCAGGGGAGCAGTACTTC
TRBJ2-1 TRBD2 TRBV11-3 NA CASTRVRTSGGYNEQFF TGTGCCAGCACCCGCGTGCGGACTAGCGGGGGCTACAATGAGCAGTTCTTC
TRBJ1-1 NA TRBV6-1 few CASSDPGMNTEAFF TGTGCCAGCAGTGACCCAGGGATGAACACTGAAGCTTTCTTT
TRBJ1-1 TRBD1 TRBV30 NA CAWSGQGAEAFF TGTGCCTGGAGCGGGCAGGGGGCTGAAGCTTTCTTT
TRBJ2-7 TRBD1 TRBV5-1 NA CASSQGQGPYEQYF TGCGCCAGCAGCCAGGGACAGGGGCCCTACGAGCAGTACTTC
TRBJ1-5 TRBD1 TRBV6-1 once CASSPDRFGNQPQHF TGTGCCAGCAGCCCGGACAGGTTTGGCAATCAGCCCCAGCATTTT
TRBJ1-1 NA TRBV6-5 few CASSRGSSEAFF TGTGCCAGCAGTCGTGGGAGCAGTGAAGCTTTCTTT
TRBJ2-1 TRBD2 TRBV27 NA CASSPTSGGFYNEQFF TGTGCCAGCAGTCCCACTAGCGGGGGCTTCTACAATGAGCAGTTCTTC
TRBJ1-4 NA TRBV30 once CAWRNPGKLFF TGTGCCTGGAGGAACCCCGGAAAACTGTTTTTT
TRBJ2-7 NA TRBV11-3 NA CASSLDSYREGGYEQYF TGTGCCAGCAGCTTAGATTCCTACAGGGAGGGAGGCTACGAGCAGTACTTC
TRBJ1-2 NA TRBV9 NA CASSVVPESGPFYGYTF TGTGCCAGCAGCGTAGTCCCAGAGTCGGGTCCATTCTATGGCTACACCTTC
TRBJ2-3 TRBD1 TRBV4-2 once CASSQGGTASTDTQYF TGTGCCAGCAGCCAAGGAGGGACAGCTAGCACAGATACGCAGTATTTT
TRBJ2-7 TRBD1 TRBV2 NA CASSARLQSGTGAYEQYF TGTGCCAGCAGTGCTCGCTTACAAAGCGGGACAGGGGCCTACGAGCAGTACTTC
TRBJ1-1 NA TRBV7-8 NA CASTRAQGDVDEAFF TGTGCCAGCACCCGGGCGCAGGGTGATGTCGATGAAGCTTTCTTT
TRBJ1-1 NA TRBV7-9 NA CASRTAGTWSEAFF TGTGCCAGCAGAACCGCCGGGACATGGTCTGAAGCTTTCTTT
TRBJ2-7 TRBD1 TRBV29-1 NA CSVEVAGQGMGEQYF TGCAGCGTTGAAGTCGCAGGACAGGGGATGGGAGAGCAGTACTTC
TRBJ1-6 TRBD1 TRBV19 NA CASSIEGGSSYNSPLHF TGTGCCAGTAGTATAGAAGGGGGCAGCTCCTATAATTCACCCCTCCACTTT